The entry that follows covers one TCR beta chain sequence. The data derive from a study of T-cell memory formation after mild COVID-19. The wider study: TCR clusters were largely donor specific.

TCRdb analysed the 5' RACE reads with MiXCR anew, one entry per CDR3 protein. The sample lists around 420,000 distinct CDR3 sequences; roughly a quarter were seen once. V dropped 5 bases and J dropped 6 bases, with 13 bases sitting between them. This CDR3 is 13 amino acids long. The germline gives CDR1 LNHNV, CDR2 YYDKDF (reference sequence). The sample taken for sequencing was PBMCs or a T cell subset sorted from them (not recorded which). The rearrangement joins TRBV15 to TRBJ2-5; D gene uncertain. The TCR comes from an adult woman who had mild COVID-19 (a few samples of this study predate the infection). Cell type and time point are not known. In DNA, the CDR3 is TGTGCCACCAGCCTGCACAGTACCCAGACCCAGTACTTC. It yields the protein CATSLHSTQTQYF.